These 25 T cell receptor beta chains came from one sample sequenced in a study of cytotoxic CD8 clonotypes in ibrutinib-treated CLL. TCRdb keeps only in-frame clones here, not all; method: immunoSEQ multiplex PCR. The sample has 20,000 to 30,000 clones, 55% to 75% seen once; the top ten hold 40% to 50%. The sequenced sample was PBMCs, obtained after 12 months of ibrutinib treatment. Source of these receptors: a human donor with chronic lymphocytic leukemia.

The chain couples TRBV27 to TRBJ2-1; 7 bases are shared with TRBD1. Germline V gene lookup returns CDR1 MNHEY and CDR2 SMNVEV (reference sequence). The CDR3 is 12 amino acids. The J segment lost 5 bases and the V segment lost 10 bases, leaving 5 bases of the junction unmatched. The CDR3 DNA sequence: TGTGCCACCTCCGGGACAGACAATGAGCAGTTCTTC. Residues: CATSGTDNEQFF.

This rearrangement joins TRBV5-6 to TRBJ1-5, with a weak D call TRBD1 (5 bases). CDR1 is SGHDT and CDR2 is YYEEEE in the germline V gene. The CDR3 is 14 amino acids. With 0 bases removed from V and 3 bases from J, the gap between germline ends came to 7 bases. The CDR3 DNA is TGTGCCAGCAGCTTGGGACAGCTCAATCAGCCCCAGCATTTT. Amino acids: CASSLGQLNQPQHF.

The V call is TRBV15, the J call TRBJ1-4; no definite D call. The CDR3 contains 16 residues. Looked up from germline, CDR1 is LNHNV and CDR2 is YYDKDF (reference sequence). Trimming left V 4 bases short and J 0 bases short, with 12 bases between. As DNA, the CDR3 is TGTGCCACCAGCACCCGGATGAGGGCAACTAATGAAAAACTGTTTTTT. This gives the protein CATSTRMRATNEKLFF.

The chain couples TRBV7-3 to TRBJ1-1; D perhaps matches TRBD1 (6 bases). V lost 5 bases and J 4 bases, leaving 17 bases between the germline ends. The CDR3 has 15 amino acids. CDR1 and CDR2 from the germline V gene are SGHTA and FQGTGA. Written as DNA, the CDR3 is TGTGCCAGCAGCCCTGCTGGGGGCAGGGGCACTGAAGCTTTCTTT. The encoded protein is CASSPAGGRGTEAFF.

The gene calls are TRBV7-8 and TRBJ1-5; D ambiguous. CDR1 is SGHVS, CDR2 FQNEAQ, per germline. This CDR3 contains 14 residues. Trimming stripped 1 base from V and 2 bases from J, with 6 bases between. In DNA form, the CDR3 reads TGTGCCAGCAGCTTAGTTCGTGGCAATCAGCCCCAGCATTTT. This codes for CASSLVRGNQPQHF.

The chain combines TRBV5-6 with TRBJ1-3; D unresolved. CDR3 length: 16 residues. CDR1 and CDR2 (germline): SGHDT, YYEEEE. V was cut by 7 bases and J by 0 bases, with 17 bases left in between. The CDR3 DNA reads TGTGCCAGCGGCCGCTCAGTGGGGAGCTCTGGAAACACCATATATTTT. Protein sequence: CASGRSVGSSGNTIYF.

The gene calls are TRBV5-1 and TRBJ2-6, with 9 positions matching TRBD1. CDR3 length: 19 residues. The germline V gene encodes CDR1 SGHRS and CDR2 YFSETQ. V shed 0 bases and J 1 base; nucleotides not matched to a gene: 8. The CDR3 DNA follows: TGCGCCAGCAGCTTGGCTCCGGGACAGGGTGGTTCTGGGGCCAACGTCCTGACTTTC. It is translated as CASSLAPGQGGSGANVLTF.

The chain uses TRBV27 and TRBJ1-1, with no clear D. Germline V CDR1 and CDR2: MNHEY, SMNVEV (reference sequence). V lost 5 bases and J lost 3, with 10 bases in between. The CDR3 totals 13 residues. CDR3 in DNA: TGTGCCAGCAGTCCCACAGCCTACACTGAAGCTTTCTTT. It encodes CASSPTAYTEAFF.

The chain recombines TRBV25-1 with TRBJ2-7, with 8 bases identical to TRBD1. V trimming: 4 bases; J trimming: 9 bases; junction bases outside the gene matches: 11. Looked up from germline, CDR1 is MGHDK and CDR2 is SYGVNS. The CDR3 is made up of 14 amino acids. CDR3 region: CASSGRGTGGWQYF. The CDR3, as DNA: TGTGCCAGCAGTGGACGGGGCACAGGGGGATGGCAGTACTTC.

This clone was observed a few times. The rearrangement uses TRBV27 and TRBJ2-1, with 8 nucleotides matching TRBD2. The CDR3 consists of 15 residues. Unmatched junction bases numbered 4, after V lost 3 bases and J lost 3 bases. CDR1 and CDR2 from the germline V gene are MNHEY and SMNVEV (reference sequence). Written as DNA, the CDR3 is TGTGCCAGCAGTTTTCGGGGGGGCAACTACAATGAGCAGTTCTTC. Its translation is CASSFRGGNYNEQFF.

V usage is TRBV6-5 and J usage is TRBJ2-7; D call uncertain. Germline loops: CDR1 MNHEY, CDR2 SVGAGI. With 5 bases removed from V and 4 bases from J, the gap between germline ends came to 12 bases. This CDR3 spans 13 amino acids. The CDR3 sequence: CASSVPQSYEQYF. The DNA of the CDR3 is TGTGCCAGCAGTGTACCCCAATCTTACGAGCAGTACTTC.

Here the CDR3 reads CASSRDREYTEAFF. The CDR3 nucleotides read TGTGCCAGCAGCCGGGACAGGGAGTACACTGAAGCTTTCTTT. V and J are TRBV7-2 and TRBJ1-1; 9 bases agree with TRBD1. The V gene end was trimmed by 5 bases and the J gene end by 3 bases; junction bases not matched to a gene: 4. Per the germline V gene, CDR1 is SGHTA and CDR2 is FQGNSA. This CDR3 contains 14 residues.

The CDR3 DNA is TGTGCCACCAGCCGTGACTTGGGCGAGTCCTATGGCTACACCTTC. Encoded protein: CATSRDLGESYGYTF. The V gene is TRBV15, the J gene TRBJ1-2; D is undetermined. V shed 5 bases and J shed 4 bases, with 17 bases lying between them. Germline V gene sequence: CDR1 LNHNV, CDR2 YYDKDF (reference sequence). The CDR3 consists of 15 residues.

The chain is built from TRBV5-8 and TRBJ2-7, with unresolved D. V dropped 0 bases and J dropped 3 bases, with 7 bases sitting between them. The CDR3 extends over 13 amino acids. Germline CDR1 reads SGHTS; CDR2 reads YDEGEE. CDR3 coding DNA: TGTGCCAGCAGCTTGGACAGCATCTACGAGCAGTACTTC. It specifies CASSLDSIYEQYF.

This chain connects TRBV29-1 to TRBJ2-7; D is undetermined. The CDR3 contains 12 residues. V lost 4 bases to trimming and J lost 2 bases, with 9 bases between them. Per germline, CDR1 SQVTM and CDR2 ANQGSEA. The CDR3 coding sequence is TGCAGCGTTGGCGGCAACACCTACGAGCAGTACTTC. Its translation is CSVGGNTYEQYF.

This rearrangement joins TRBV5-4 to TRBJ2-3, with 13 positions matching TRBD2. V was clipped by 9 bases and J by 2 bases; unmatched bases: 9. Per germline, CDR1 SGHNT and CDR2 YYREEE (reference sequence). The CDR3 contains 16 residues. CDR3 sequence (DNA): TGTGCCACCATTCGGACTAGCGGGGGACCCACAGATACGCAGTATTTT. Amino acids: CATIRTSGGPTDTQYF. Based on the CDR3 plus reference TRBV5-4 and TRBJ2-3, the full variable domain is ETGVTQSPTHLIKTRGQQVTLRCSSQSGHNTVSWYQQALGQGPQFIFQYYREEENGRGNFPPRFSGLQFPNYSSELNVNALELDDSALYLCATIRTSGGPTDTQYFGPGTRLTVL.

This clone was picked up one time. The chain couples TRBV11-2 to TRBJ1-2; no clear D. This CDR3 spans 14 amino acids. Germline V gene sequence: CDR1 SGHAT, CDR2 FQNNGV. V dropped 1 base and J dropped 3 bases, with 9 bases sitting between them. The CDR3 sequence is CASSLVGSDYGYTF. The CDR3 DNA is TGTGCCAGCAGCTTAGTGGGGAGCGACTATGGCTACACCTTC.

This clone occurred a few times. The chain carries TRBV28 and TRBJ1-2, with D possibly being TRBD1 (5 bases). In germline, CDR1 is MDHEN, CDR2 SYDVKM. V lost 6 bases, J lost 0 bases, and 20 bases lay in between. The CDR3 consists of 17 residues. Here the CDR3 DNA reads TGTGCCAGCAGGTGGGCCCTCGGGGACCGCCCTAACTATGGCTACACCTTC. Its translation is CASRWALGDRPNYGYTF.

The chain couples TRBV5-1 to TRBJ2-3, with TRBD2 identical over 8 bases. Germline-derived CDR1 and CDR2 are SGHRS and YFSETQ. V lost 6 bases to trimming and J lost 2 bases; unmatched junction nucleotides: 11. The CDR3 has 16 amino acids. CDR3 region: CASTLTGGVITDTQYF. CDR3 nucleotide sequence: TGCGCCAGCACCCTAACCGGGGGGGTGATCACAGATACGCAGTATTTT.

J is TRBJ2-3 and V is TRBV2; 8 bases match TRBD2. CDR3 length: 16 residues. Germline CDR1 and CDR2: SNHLY and FYNNEI. J lost 3 bases, V lost 3 bases, and 8 bases had no gene match. The CDR3 bases are TGTGCCAGCAGTGACTTTGCGGGGGGCCGGACAGATACGCAGTATTTT. Translation: CASSDFAGGRTDTQYF.

The chain links TRBV5-1 to TRBJ2-5; 15 bases are a match to TRBD2. The CDR3 length is 17 residues. V shed 3 bases and J 0 bases; nucleotides not matched to a gene: 3. In germline, CDR1 is SGHRS, CDR2 YFSETQ. CDR3 amino acids: CASSSGTSGGYQETQYF. CDR3 coding DNA: TGCGCCAGCAGCTCGGGGACTAGCGGGGGGTACCAAGAGACCCAGTACTTC.

The CDR3 DNA reads TGTGCCAGCAGCTTAACCCAGTATAATTCACCCCTCCACTTT. Its protein is CASSLTQYNSPLHF. The chain has TRBV7-3 and TRBJ1-6, with D hard to call. Per germline, CDR1 SGHTA and CDR2 FQGTGA. Trimming took 0 bases from V and 4 from J, leaving 4 bases between them. This CDR3 has 14 residues.

As regards this clone: Different DNA sequences within this sample yield the same CDR3. The CDR3 spells CASSLSNYGYTF. For the CDR3, the DNA is TGTGCCAGCAGTTTAAGTAACTATGGCTACACCTTC. The chain employs TRBV28 and TRBJ1-2; D not resolved. Trimming shortened V by 2 bases and J by 1 base, and 2 bases separated the two germline ends. Germline CDR1 MDHEN, CDR2 SYDVKM. The CDR3 has 12 residues.

The rearrangement links TRBV11-2 to TRBJ2-7; a weak D match, TRBD1 (6 bases). In germline, CDR1 is SGHAT, CDR2 FQNNGV. The V end was cut by 2 bases, the J end by 6 bases, with 14 bases between. This CDR3 comprises 14 residues. The CDR3 DNA sequence: TGTGCCAGCAGCTTAATTGGGGGCGTGGTCGAGCAGTACTTC. Protein product: CASSLIGGVVEQYF.

The chain carries TRBV9 and TRBJ1-1; 7 bases are a match to TRBD1. Trimming cost V 4 bases and J 0 bases; bases outside gene matches: 9. CDR1 and CDR2 from the germline V gene are SGDLS and YYNGEE. The CDR3 spans 16 residues. The CDR3 DNA reads as TGTGCCAGCAGCACCGGACAGGCTCTAATGAACACTGAAGCTTTCTTT. It encodes CASSTGQALMNTEAFF. Using reference TRBV9 and TRBJ1-1 for the parts outside the CDR3, the full variable domain is DSGVTQTPKHLITATGQRVTLRCSPRSGDLSVYWYQQSLDQGLQFLIQYYNGEERAKGNILERFSAQQFPDLHSELNLSSLELGDSALYFCASSTGQALMNTEAFFGQGTRLTVV.